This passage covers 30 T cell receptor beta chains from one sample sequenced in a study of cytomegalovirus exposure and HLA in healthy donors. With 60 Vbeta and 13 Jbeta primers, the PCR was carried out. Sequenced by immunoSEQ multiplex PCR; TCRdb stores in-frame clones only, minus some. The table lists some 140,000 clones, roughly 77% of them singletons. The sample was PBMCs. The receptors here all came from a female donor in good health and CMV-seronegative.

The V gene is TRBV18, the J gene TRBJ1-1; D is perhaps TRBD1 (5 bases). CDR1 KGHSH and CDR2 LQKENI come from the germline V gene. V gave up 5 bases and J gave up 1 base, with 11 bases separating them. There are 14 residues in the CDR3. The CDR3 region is CASSTMDKNTEAFF. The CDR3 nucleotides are TGTGCCAGCTCAACAATGGACAAGAACACTGAAGCTTTCTTT.

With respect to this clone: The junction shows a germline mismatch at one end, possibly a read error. The CDR3 DNA sequence: TGTGCCAGCAGCTCTGGAGGGTTAAGGGTACGGTTC. It codes for CASSSGGLRVRF. The rearrangement joins TRBV11-3 to TRBJ2-7; tentatively, D is TRBD2 (6 bases). CDR1 is SGHNT, CDR2 YENEEA, per germline. The CDR3 loop spans 12 amino acids.

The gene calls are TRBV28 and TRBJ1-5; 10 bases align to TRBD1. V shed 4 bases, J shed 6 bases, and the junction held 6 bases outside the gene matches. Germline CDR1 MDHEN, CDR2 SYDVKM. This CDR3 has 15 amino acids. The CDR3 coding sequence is TGTGCCAGCAGTTCACCGGGACAGGGGTTTCAGCCCCAGCATTTT. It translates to CASSSPGQGFQPQHF. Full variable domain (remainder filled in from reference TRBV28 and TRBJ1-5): DVKVTQSSRYLVKRTGEKVFLECVQDMDHENMFWYRQDPGLGLRLIYFSYDVKMKEKGDIPEGYSVSREKKERFSLILESASTNQTSMYLCASSSPGQGFQPQHFGDGTRLSIL.

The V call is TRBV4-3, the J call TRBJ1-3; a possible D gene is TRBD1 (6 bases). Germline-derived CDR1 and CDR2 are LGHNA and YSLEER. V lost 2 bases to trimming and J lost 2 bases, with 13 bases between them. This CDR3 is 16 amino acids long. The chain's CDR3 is CASSQSGQRPGNTIYF. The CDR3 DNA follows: TGCGCCAGCAGCCAAAGTGGACAGAGACCTGGAAACACCATATATTTT.

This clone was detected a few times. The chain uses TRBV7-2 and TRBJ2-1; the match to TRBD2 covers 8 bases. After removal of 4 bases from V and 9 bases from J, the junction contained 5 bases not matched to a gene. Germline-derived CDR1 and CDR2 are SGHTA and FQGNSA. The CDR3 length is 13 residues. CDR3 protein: CASSSSAGGEQFF. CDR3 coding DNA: TGTGCCAGCAGCTCCTCCGCGGGGGGTGAGCAGTTCTTC.

Here the CDR3 reads CSASSGDTQYF. For the CDR3, the DNA is TGCAGTGCTAGTTCCGGGGATACGCAGTATTTT. This rearrangement joins TRBV20-1 to TRBJ2-3; no clear D. The ends were cut back, 3 bases at V and 6 bases at J, with 7 bases in the middle. The CDR3 extends over 11 amino acids. Germline V gene data show CDR1 as DFQATT and CDR2 as SNEGSKA (reference sequence).

For the CDR3, the DNA is TGCAGTGCTAGGCCGGGGACTGAAGCTTTCTTT. This codes for CSARPGTEAFF. This rearrangement joins TRBV20-1 to TRBJ1-1; D is ambiguous. Germline V gene sequence: CDR1 DFQATT, CDR2 SNEGSKA (reference sequence). The CDR3 is 11 residues long. Trimming removed 3 bases from V and 5 bases from J, with 7 bases in between.

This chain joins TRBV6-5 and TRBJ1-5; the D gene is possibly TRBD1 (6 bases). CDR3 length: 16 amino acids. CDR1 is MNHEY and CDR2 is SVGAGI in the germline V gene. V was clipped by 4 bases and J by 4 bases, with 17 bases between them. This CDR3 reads CASSSLQWGLNQPQHF. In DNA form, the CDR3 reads TGTGCCAGCAGTTCTCTACAGTGGGGGCTTAATCAGCCCCAGCATTTT.

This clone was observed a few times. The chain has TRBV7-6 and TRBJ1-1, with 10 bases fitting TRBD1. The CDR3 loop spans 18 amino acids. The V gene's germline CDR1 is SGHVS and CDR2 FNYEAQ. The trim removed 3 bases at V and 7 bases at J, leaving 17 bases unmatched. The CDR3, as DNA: TGTGCCAGCAGCTTCGGGGCAGGATTTCCGGGACAGGGGAATGAAGCTTTCTTT. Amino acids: CASSFGAGFPGQGNEAFF.

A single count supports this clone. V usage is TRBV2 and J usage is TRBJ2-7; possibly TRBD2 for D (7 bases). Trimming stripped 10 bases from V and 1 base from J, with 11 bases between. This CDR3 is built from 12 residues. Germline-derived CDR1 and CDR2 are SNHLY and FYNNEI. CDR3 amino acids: CATGGQSYEQYF. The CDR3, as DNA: TGTGCCACGGGGGGCCAATCCTACGAGCAGTACTTC.

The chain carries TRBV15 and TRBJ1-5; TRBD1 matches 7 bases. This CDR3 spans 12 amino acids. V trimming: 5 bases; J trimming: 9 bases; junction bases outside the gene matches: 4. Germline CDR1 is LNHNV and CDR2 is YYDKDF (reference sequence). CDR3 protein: CATSPGGWPQHF. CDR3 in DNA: TGTGCCACCAGCCCAGGGGGGTGGCCCCAGCATTTT.

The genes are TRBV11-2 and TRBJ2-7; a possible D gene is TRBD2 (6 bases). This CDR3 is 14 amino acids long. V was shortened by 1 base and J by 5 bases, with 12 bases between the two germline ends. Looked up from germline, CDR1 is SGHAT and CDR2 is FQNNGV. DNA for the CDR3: TGTGCCAGCAGCTTAGTGCGGGGTTTGCACGAGCAGTACTTC. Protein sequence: CASSLVRGLHEQYF.

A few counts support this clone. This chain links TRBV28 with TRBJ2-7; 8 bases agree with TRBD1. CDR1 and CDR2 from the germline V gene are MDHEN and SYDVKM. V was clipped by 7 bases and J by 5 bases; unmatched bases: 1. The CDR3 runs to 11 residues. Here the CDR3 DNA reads TGTGCCAGCAAGGACAGGGACGAGCAGTACTTC. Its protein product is CASKDRDEQYF.

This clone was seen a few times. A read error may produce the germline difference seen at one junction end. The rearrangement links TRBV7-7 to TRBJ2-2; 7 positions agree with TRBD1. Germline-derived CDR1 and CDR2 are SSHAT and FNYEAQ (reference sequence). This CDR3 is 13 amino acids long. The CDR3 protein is CASSSEGAGELFF. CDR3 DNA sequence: TGTGCTAGCAGCTCAGAGGGGGCAGGGGAGCTGTTTTTT. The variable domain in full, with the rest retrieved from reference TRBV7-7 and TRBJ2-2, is GAGVSQSPRYKVTKRGQDVTLRCDPISSHATLYWYQQALGQGPEFLTYFNYEAQPDKSGLPSDRFSAERPEGSISTLTIQRTEQRDSAMYRCASSSEGAGELFFGEGSRLTVL.

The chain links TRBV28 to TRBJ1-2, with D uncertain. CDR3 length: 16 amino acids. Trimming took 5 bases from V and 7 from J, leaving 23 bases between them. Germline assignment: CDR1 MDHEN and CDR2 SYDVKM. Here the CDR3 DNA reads TGTGCCAGCAGTAGCAGAGGTTCGGGATCGGGTGGTGGCTACACCTTC. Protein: CASSSRGSGSGGGYTF.

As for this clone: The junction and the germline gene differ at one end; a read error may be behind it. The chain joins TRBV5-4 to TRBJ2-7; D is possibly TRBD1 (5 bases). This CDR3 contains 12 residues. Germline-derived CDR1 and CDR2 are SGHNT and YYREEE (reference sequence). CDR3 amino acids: CASSLGYGGADF. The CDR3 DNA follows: TGTGCCAGCAGCTTGGGGTACGGTGGGGCTGACTTC.

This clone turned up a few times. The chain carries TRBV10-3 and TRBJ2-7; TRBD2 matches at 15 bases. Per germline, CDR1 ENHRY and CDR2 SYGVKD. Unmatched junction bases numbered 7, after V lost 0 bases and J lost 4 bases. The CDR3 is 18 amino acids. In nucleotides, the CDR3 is TGTGCCATCAGTGAGTCGGGACTAGCGGGAGGCCTGAATTACGAGCAGTACTTC. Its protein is CAISESGLAGGLNYEQYF.

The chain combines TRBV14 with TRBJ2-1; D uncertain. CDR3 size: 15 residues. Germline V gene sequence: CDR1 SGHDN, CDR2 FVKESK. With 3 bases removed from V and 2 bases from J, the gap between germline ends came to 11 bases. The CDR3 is CASSQLDKAYNEQFF. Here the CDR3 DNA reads TGTGCCAGCAGCCAGCTCGACAAGGCCTACAATGAGCAGTTCTTC.

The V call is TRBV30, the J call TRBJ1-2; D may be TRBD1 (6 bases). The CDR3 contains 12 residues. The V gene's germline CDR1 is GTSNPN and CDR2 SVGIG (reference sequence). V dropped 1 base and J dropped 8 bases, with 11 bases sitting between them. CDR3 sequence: CAWSAGVGGYTF. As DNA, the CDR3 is TGTGCCTGGAGTGCAGGGGTGGGCGGCTACACCTTC.

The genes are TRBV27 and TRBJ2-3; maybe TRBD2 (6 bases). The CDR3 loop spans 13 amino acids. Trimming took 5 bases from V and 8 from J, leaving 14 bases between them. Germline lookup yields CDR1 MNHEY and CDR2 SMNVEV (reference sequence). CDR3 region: CASSGGTFGTQYF. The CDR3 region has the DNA TGTGCCAGCAGTGGGGGGACCTTTGGTACGCAGTATTTT.

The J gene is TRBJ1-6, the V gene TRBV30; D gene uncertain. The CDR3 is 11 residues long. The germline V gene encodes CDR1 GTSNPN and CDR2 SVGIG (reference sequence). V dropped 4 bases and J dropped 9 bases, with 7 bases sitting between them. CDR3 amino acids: CAWTTGSPLHF. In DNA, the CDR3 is TGTGCCTGGACTACGGGTTCACCCCTCCACTTT.

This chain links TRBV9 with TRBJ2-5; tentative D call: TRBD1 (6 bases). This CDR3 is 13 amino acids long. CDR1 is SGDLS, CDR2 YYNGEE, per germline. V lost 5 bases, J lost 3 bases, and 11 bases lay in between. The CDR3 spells CASSPGHKETQYF. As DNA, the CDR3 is TGTGCCAGCAGTCCGGGACACAAAGAGACCCAGTACTTC.

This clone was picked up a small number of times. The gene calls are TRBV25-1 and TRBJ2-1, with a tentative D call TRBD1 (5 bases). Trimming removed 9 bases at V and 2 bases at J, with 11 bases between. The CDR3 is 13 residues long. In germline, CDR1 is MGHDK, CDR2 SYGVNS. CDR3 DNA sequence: TGTGCCAGTGCGACAGCTCCCTACAATGAGCAGTTCTTC. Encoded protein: CASATAPYNEQFF.

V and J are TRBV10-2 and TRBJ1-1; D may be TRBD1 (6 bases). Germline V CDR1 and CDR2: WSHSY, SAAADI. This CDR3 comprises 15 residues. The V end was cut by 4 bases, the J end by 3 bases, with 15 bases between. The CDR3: CASSVTGYRDTEAFF. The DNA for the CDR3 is TGCGCCAGCAGTGTCACAGGGTATAGGGACACTGAAGCTTTCTTT.

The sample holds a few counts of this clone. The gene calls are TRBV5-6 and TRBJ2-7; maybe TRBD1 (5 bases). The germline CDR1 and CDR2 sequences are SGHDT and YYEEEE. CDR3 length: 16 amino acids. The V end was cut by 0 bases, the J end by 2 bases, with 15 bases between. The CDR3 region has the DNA TGTGCCAGCAGCTTGGACAGGCGAGCGCTCCCCTACGAGCAGTACTTC. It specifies CASSLDRRALPYEQYF.

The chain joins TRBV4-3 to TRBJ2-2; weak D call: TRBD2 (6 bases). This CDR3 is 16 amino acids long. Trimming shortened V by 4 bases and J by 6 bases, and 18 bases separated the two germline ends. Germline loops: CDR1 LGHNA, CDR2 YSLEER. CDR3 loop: CASSLAAGPVAGELFF. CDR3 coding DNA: TGCGCCAGCAGCCTGGCAGCGGGTCCGGTCGCCGGGGAGCTGTTTTTT.

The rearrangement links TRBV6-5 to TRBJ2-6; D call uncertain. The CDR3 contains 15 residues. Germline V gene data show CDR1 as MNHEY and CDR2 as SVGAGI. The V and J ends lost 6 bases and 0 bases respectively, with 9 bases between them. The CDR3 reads CASRPTVSGANVLTF. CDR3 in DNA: TGTGCCAGCAGACCCACAGTCTCTGGGGCCAACGTCCTGACTTTC.

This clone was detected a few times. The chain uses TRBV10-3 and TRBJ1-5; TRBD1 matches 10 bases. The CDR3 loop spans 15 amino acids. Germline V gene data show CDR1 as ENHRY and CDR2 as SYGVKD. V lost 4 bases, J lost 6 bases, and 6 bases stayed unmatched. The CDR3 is CAISVGTGVGQPQHF. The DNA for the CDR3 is TGTGCCATCAGTGTAGGGACAGGGGTTGGTCAGCCCCAGCATTTT.

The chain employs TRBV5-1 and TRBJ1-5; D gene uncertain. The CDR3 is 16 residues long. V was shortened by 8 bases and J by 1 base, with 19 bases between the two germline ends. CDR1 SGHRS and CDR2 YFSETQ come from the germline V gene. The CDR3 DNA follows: TGCGCCAGAGCGGATGGGCAGACGCTAAGCAATCAGCCCCAGCATTTT. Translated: CARADGQTLSNQPQHF. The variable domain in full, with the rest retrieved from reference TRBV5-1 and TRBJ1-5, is KAGVTQTPRYLIKTRGQQVTLSCSPISGHRSVSWYQQTPGQGLQFLFEYFSETQRNKGNFPGRFSGRQFSNSRSEMNVSTLELGDSALYLCARADGQTLSNQPQHFGDGTRLSIL.

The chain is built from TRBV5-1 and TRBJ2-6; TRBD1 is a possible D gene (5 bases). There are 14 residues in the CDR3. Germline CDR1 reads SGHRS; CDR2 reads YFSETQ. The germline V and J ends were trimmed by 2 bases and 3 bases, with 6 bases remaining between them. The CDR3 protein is CASSLTGGANVLTF. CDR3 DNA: TGCGCCAGCAGCTTAACAGGTGGGGCCAACGTCCTGACTTTC.